This T cell receptor (beta chain) was recovered during a study of T cell clonotyping in hematopoietic cell transplantation (dated by TCRdb to 2020 to 2023). Looking at the study overall: The study collected 135 blood samples from 35 to 40 consecutive transplant recipients and their related donors. Patient recruitment ran from 2015 to early 2017, and follow-up continued until late 2020 or death. What the authors observed across the whole study: A decrease in recipient TCR diversity was observed after transplant, and a progressive increase in pathologically expanded clonotypes was seen from day 30 to day 180. Sample size was limited, and cells were not sorted, so CD4 and CD8 repertoire contributions could not be separated. Overlap with donor repertoires was found for only a small fraction of recipient repertoires, with over 95% found to appear de novo at the given depth. Broader TCR repertoire diversity after transplant was predicted by Inverse Simpson Index values from donors and from recipients before transplant.

Notes on this clone: Its recognized antigen is unknown. Base qualities are not provided; no much larger clone lies one nucleotide away.

Explained via the paper, the time point label denotes: 100 days after allo-HCT. Blood from recipients was drawn roughly 28 days before transplant, then again at days 30, 100 and 180 after transplant. Using Nuclei Lysis Solution, genomic DNA was extracted from unfractionated peripheral blood mononuclear cells that were either fresh or cryopreserved. The immunoSEQ assay, a bias-controlled multiplex PCR using V- and J-specific primers, was used to amplify TCR beta CDR3 regions from genomic DNA. A proprietary barcode and Illumina adapter sequences were added to the CDR3 amplicons in a second PCR step. An Illumina MiSeq instrument was used for sequencing of the CDR3 libraries. The paper's data handling went like this. Export and quality control were performed with immunoSEQ Analyzer 3.0, and downstream analyses were performed with R Bioconductor and Immunarch. Only productive rearrangements in the normalized downsampled data set were used to calculate repertoire metrics. Pathologically expanded clonotypes were defined as those larger than 5 templates in the normalized cohort. The Inverse Simpson Index served as the measure of repertoire diversity. To capture all clonotypes, CMV-specificity analyses were performed on the non-normalized data set. TCRdb took over this immuneACCESS table, retaining in-frame rearrangements with V and J assigned. Such tables are incomplete; in checked studies, under half of the missing clones stem from an unresolved V gene, and the remainder is unexplained. V and J calls and clone size are as listed in that table; D and trimming were resolved from the DNA. This sample holds roughly 14,000 clones; 85% to 90% were observed only once. The ten biggest clones cover roughly 13% of the sample.

The sample was PBMCs, taken 100 days after allogeneic stem cell transplant. The TCR was taken from a male patient in his 50s who had an allogeneic stem cell transplant from an unrelated donor, so T cells may come from the graft donor. Some clones in this sample may be carry-over from other donors' samples.

The CDR3 region reads CASSLGGGRTGNTIYF. DNA sequence: TGTGCCAGCAGCTTGGGTGGCGGACGAACTGGAAACACCATATATTTT. The rearrangement joined TRBV7-2 to TRBJ1-3, with the D segment identity uncertain. Reading from cysteine to phenylalanine, the CDR3 counts 16 amino acids. Of the read, only the CDR3 DNA is kept; its 48 bases are in frame from base 1. The germline V gene yields SGHTA for CDR1 and FQGNSA for CDR2. The junction carries 14 bases between V and J, which are trimmed by 3 bases and 2 bases respectively.